Listed below are T cell receptor beta chains from one sample, sequenced in a study of T cell responses to AZD1222 COVID-19 vaccine. Clones were sequenced by immunoSEQ multiplex PCR, and TCRdb holds only the in-frame ones, with some missing. The top ten clones hold about 1.9% of a sample with 130,000 to 150,000 clones, 92% of them seen once. The starting material was peripheral blood, obtained on day 0 of AZD1222 vaccination. The receptors come from an adult in good health. The CDR3 runs from the conserved cysteine through the conserved F or W. D genes are given only for firm matches. Clone size is given for some rows only: seen once, a few or many times, or a class if the clone is expanded.

d_gene | j_gene | len | abundance | v_gene | CDR3aa | CDR3nt
. | TRBJ1-4 | 14 | . | TRBV2 | CASKNLQGGEKLFF | TGTGCCAGCAAAAATCTACAGGGTGGTGAAAAACTGTTTTTT
TRBD1 | TRBJ2-1 | 16 | . | TRBV19 | CASSIARGTSYNEQFF | TGTGCCAGTAGTATCGCCAGGGGGACCTCCTACAATGAGCAGTTCTTC
. | TRBJ1-1 | 14 | . | TRBV18 | CASSPPTGTTEAFF | TGTGCCAGCTCGCCACCCACAGGGACCACTGAAGCTTTCTTT
. | TRBJ2-1 | 14 | . | TRBV4-3 | CASSHSASYNEQFF | TGCGCCAGCAGCCATTCGGCCAGCTACAATGAGCAGTTCTTC
. | TRBJ2-7 | 13 | . | TRBV11-2 | CASSLPPNYEQYF | TGTGCCAGCAGCTTACCGCCTAACTACGAGCAGTACTTC
TRBD1 | TRBJ1-1 | 16 | . | TRBV5-6 | CASSFFDRGGSTEAFF | TGTGCCAGCAGCTTTTTCGACAGGGGAGGGAGCACTGAAGCTTTCTTT
. | TRBJ2-7 | 12 | . | TRBV7-9 | CASSRTDYEQYF | TGTGCCAGCAGCCGGACGGACTACGAGCAGTACTTC
TRBD1 | TRBJ1-1 | 17 | . | TRBV5-1 | CASSFSYNRGPNTEAFF | TGCGCCAGCAGCTTCTCCTATAACAGGGGGCCCAACACTGAAGCTTTCTTT
. | TRBJ1-1 | 14 | . | TRBV24-1 | CATSDLTQRTEAFF | TGTGCCACCAGTGATTTGACCCAGCGTACTGAAGCTTTCTTT
. | TRBJ2-7 | 17 | . | TRBV23-1 | CASSHTLSRDSPYEQYF | TGCGCCAGCAGTCACACTCTGTCAAGGGATTCTCCCTACGAGCAGTACTTC
TRBD2 | TRBJ2-7 | 16 | . | TRBV5-4 | CASSLGLAGGSYEQYF | TGTGCCAGCAGCTTAGGCCTAGCGGGGGGTTCCTACGAGCAGTACTTC
TRBD1 | TRBJ1-2 | 15 | . | TRBV27 | CASRGQGRRDYGYTF | TGTGCCAGCCGCGGACAGGGACGCCGGGACTATGGCTACACCTTC
. | TRBJ2-7 | 12 | . | TRBV6-5 | CASRPRFYEQYF | TGTGCCAGCAGACCTAGGTTCTACGAGCAGTACTTC
TRBD1 | TRBJ2-5 | 13 | . | TRBV27 | CASSRTGVSTQYF | TGTGCCAGCAGCCGGACAGGAGTTTCGACCCAGTACTTC
. | TRBJ2-7 | 15 | . | TRBV7-2 | CASSLGVGEQGEQYF | TGTGCCAGCAGCTTAGGAGTCGGGGAACAGGGCGAGCAGTACTTC
. | TRBJ2-7 | 13 | once | TRBV18 | CASSPSSSYEQYF | TGTGCCAGCTCACCGTCCAGCTCCTACGAGCAGTACTTC
TRBD1 | TRBJ1-4 | 14 | . | TRBV5-1 | CASSLDTGDVKLFF | TGCGCCAGCAGCTTGGACACAGGGGATGTAAAACTGTTTTTT
TRBD1 | TRBJ2-7 | 14 | . | TRBV5-1 | CASSLEDRFYEQYF | TGCGCCAGCAGCTTGGAGGACAGGTTCTACGAGCAGTACTTC
TRBD1 | TRBJ2-3 | 16 | . | TRBV25-1 | CASSNSGQKGSDTQYF | TGTGCCAGCAGTAACTCGGGACAGAAAGGTTCAGATACGCAGTATTTT
. | TRBJ2-7 | 17 | . | TRBV5-6 | CASSFVPPMWGTIEQYF | TGTGCCAGCAGCTTCGTACCGCCGATGTGGGGTACGATTGAGCAGTACTTC
TRBD1 | TRBJ1-4 | 14 | . | TRBV25-1 | CASSTGTGNEKLFF | TGTGCCAGCAGTACCGGGACAGGGAATGAAAAACTGTTTTTT
TRBD2 | TRBJ2-5 | 18 | . | TRBV27 | CASRRLAGGLGTQETQYF | TGTGCCAGCAGAAGACTAGCGGGGGGCCTGGGCACACAAGAGACCCAGTACTTC
. | TRBJ1-3 | 14 | . | TRBV7-8 | CASSLGNSGNTIYF | TGTGCCAGCAGCTTAGGAAACAGTGGAAACACCATATATTTT
. | TRBJ1-4 | 12 | . | TRBV10-2 | CATRQTNEKLFF | TGCGCCACTAGGCAAACTAATGAAAAACTGTTTTTT
. | TRBJ2-3 | 17 | . | TRBV19 | CASSIGALRDPTDTQYF | TGTGCCAGTAGTATAGGGGCCCTTAGAGATCCCACAGATACGCAGTATTTT
. | TRBJ2-7 | 11 | . | TRBV12-3/TRBV12-4 | CASSRHFEQYF | TGTGCCAGCAGTCGACATTTCGAGCAGTACTTC
TRBD1 | TRBJ1-5 | 17 | . | TRBV9 | CASSVEAQGESNQPQHF | TGTGCCAGCAGCGTAGAGGCACAGGGGGAAAGCAATCAGCCCCAGCATTTT
TRBD2 | TRBJ2-3 | 16 | . | TRBV5-6 | CASSTTSGGASNTQYF | TGTGCCAGCAGCACTACTAGCGGGGGGGCCTCAAATACGCAGTATTTT
. | TRBJ1-4 | 14 | . | TRBV3-1/TRBV3-2 | CASSQRGIDEKLFF | TGTGCCAGCAGCCAACGGGGGATAGATGAAAAACTGTTTTTT
TRBD2 | TRBJ2-3 | 14 | . | TRBV5-5 | CASSLFGGSDTQYF | TGTGCCAGCAGCTTGTTCGGGGGGTCAGATACGCAGTATTTT
. | TRBJ1-3 | 13 | . | TRBV11-2 | CASSSPGQFTIYF | TGTGCCAGCAGCTCACCAGGACAGTTCACCATATATTTT
. | TRBJ2-3 | 16 | . | TRBV5-6 | CASSLWGEDSTDTQYF | TGTGCCAGCAGCTTGTGGGGGGAGGACAGCACAGATACGCAGTATTTT
. | TRBJ2-5 | 16 | . | TRBV3-1/TRBV3-2 | CASSQGSGVGQETQYF | TGTGCCAGCAGCCAAGGGTCAGGGGTCGGGCAAGAGACCCAGTACTTC
TRBD1 | TRBJ1-1 | 15 | . | TRBV7-9 | CASSYRTGSNTEAFF | TGTGCCAGCAGCTACAGGACAGGGTCGAACACTGAAGCTTTCTTT
. | TRBJ2-2 | 16 | . | TRBV7-6 | CASSLGANANTGELFF | TGTGCCAGCAGCTTAGGGGCAAACGCGAACACCGGGGAGCTGTTTTTT
TRBD1 | TRBJ1-4 | 15 | . | TRBV19 | CARTGEAATNEKLFF | TGTGCCAGAACAGGGGAGGCTGCAACTAATGAAAAACTGTTTTTT
. | TRBJ2-6 | 13 | . | TRBV29-1 | CSVGVSGANVLTF | TGCAGCGTTGGTGTATCTGGGGCCAACGTCCTGACTTTC
. | TRBJ1-1 | 13 | . | TRBV10-3 | CAISEPGNTEAFF | TGTGCCATCAGTGAGCCCGGGAACACTGAAGCTTTCTTT
. | TRBJ2-5 | 12 | . | TRBV6-2/TRBV6-3 | CASSDGPKTQYF | TGTGCCAGCAGCGACGGACCAAAGACCCAGTACTTC
. | TRBJ2-2 | 15 | . | TRBV2 | CASNPRAHDTGELFF | TGTGCCAGCAATCCTAGGGCGCATGACACCGGGGAGCTGTTTTTT
. | TRBJ2-7 | 13 | . | TRBV7-2 | CASRGSATYEQYF | TGTGCCAGCAGGGGGAGTGCTACCTACGAGCAGTACTTC
TRBD2 | TRBJ2-3 | 17 | . | TRBV6-1 | CASSAPILAGTPDTQYF | TGTGCCAGCAGTGCTCCTATACTAGCGGGGACCCCAGATACGCAGTATTTT
TRBD2 | TRBJ2-1 | 15 | . | TRBV18 | CASSPLTSGGNEQFF | TGTGCCAGCTCACCACTGACTAGCGGGGGGAATGAGCAGTTCTTC
. | TRBJ1-2 | 17 | . | TRBV6-2/TRBV6-3 | CASSYPGSMDRYYGYTF | TGTGCCAGCAGTTACCCCGGATCGATGGACCGATATTATGGCTACACCTTC
. | TRBJ1-1 | 12 | . | TRBV5-4 | CASSFLNTEAFF | TGTGCCAGCAGCTTTCTGAACACTGAAGCTTTCTTT